This T cell receptor beta chain was identified in a study of blood T cells in healthy people across ages. Study overall: When template switching was applied, about one barcoded beta molecule was captured per two T cells. Study-level results: Unsorted PBMCs blocked a conclusive comparison of naive and antigen-experienced cells.

Alongside a J-beta primer mix, a sample-barcoded 5' primer served in a second PCR lasting about 7 to 11 cycles. MiXCR was run by TCRdb on the 5' RACE reads, yielding one entry per CDR3 protein. The table includes hundreds of thousands of distinct CDR3 sequences, 27% detected once. Only a few counts were recorded for this clonotype. Antigen specificity is unknown. This CDR3 has 15 amino acids. V was cut by 3 bases and J by 4 bases, with 12 bases left in between. Germline CDR1 is KGHSH and CDR2 is LQKENI. A further study also used this sample, focusing on T cells of mothers and their children. This second report adds: The overlap seen between related mothers and children slightly exceeded that of unrelated pairs, though not significantly. The authors found no persistent microchimeric T cell clones.

The origin of this receptor is a boy between 2 and 10 years old in good health. The source material was blood. This rearrangement joins TRBV18 to TRBJ1-4; D unclear. CDR3 loop: CASSPSGGINEKLFF. The CDR3 DNA sequence: TGTGCCAGCTCACCCTCGGGAGGGATTAATGAAAAACTGTTTTTT.